This passage covers 14 T cell receptor beta chains from one sample sequenced in a study of Ad26.COV2.S vaccination and SARS-CoV-2 variants. This table comes from immunoSEQ multiplex PCR, and its TCRdb copy is limited to in-frame clones, with some not included. The table has a few hundred thousand clones, around 90% seen once; the top ten hold about 5.4%. Treatment described: some 20 received Ad26.COV2.S at low or high dose, single or two shots; roughly five received placebo; per-sample allocation not given. Sampling took place 63 days after the first vaccine or placebo injection. The sequencing here drew on peripheral blood, taken in a trial of Ad26.COV2.S vaccine versus placebo. The receptors stem from a person between 18 and 60 years old who received the Ad26.COV2.S COVID-19 vaccine or a placebo.

This chain uses TRBV19 with TRBJ2-1; D possibly matches TRBD1 or TRBD2 (7 bases each). In germline, CDR1 is LNHDA, CDR2 SQIVND (reference sequence). Deletions cut 3 bases from V and 3 bases from J, with 15 bases between. The CDR3 has 16 residues. The CDR3 DNA reads TGTGCCAGTAGTATGGAGAGCGGGACAGTCTACAATGAGCAGTTCTTC. Translating it yields CASSMESGTVYNEQFF.

This clone was observed a few times. This sequence joins TRBV6-6 and TRBJ1-2, with no clear D. The CDR3 sequence is 14 residues long. V was trimmed by 8 bases and J by 3 bases, leaving 16 bases between them. Germline V gene sequence: CDR1 MNHNY, CDR2 SVGAGI (reference sequence). The CDR3 sequence is CASYSERLDYGYTF. The CDR3 bases are TGTGCCAGCTACTCGGAGAGGTTGGACTATGGCTACACCTTC.

The V call is TRBV7-9, the J call TRBJ1-2; 8 positions agree with TRBD1. The junction had 14 bases not matched to a gene; V was cut back by 6 bases and J by 8 bases. Germline V lookup: CDR1 SEHNR, CDR2 FQNEAQ (reference sequence). The CDR3 has 15 residues. The CDR3 nucleotides read TGTGCCAGCAGTTTCGCCGACAGGGGTTTAAAGGGCTACACCTTC. Its translation: CASSFADRGLKGYTF. Filled out from reference TRBV7-9 and TRBJ1-2, the complete variable domain reads DTGVSQNPRHKITKRGQNVTFRCDPISEHNRLYWYRQTLGQGPEFLTYFQNEAQLEKSRLLSDRFSAERPKGSFSTLEIQRTEQGDSAMYLCASSFADRGLKGYTFGSGTRLTVV.

The genes are TRBV2 and TRBJ1-1; the D gene is possibly TRBD1 (6 bases). Germline V gene lookup returns CDR1 SNHLY and CDR2 FYNNEI. The V gene lost 6 bases and the J gene lost 1 base, with 9 bases spanning the gap. This CDR3 contains 13 residues. CDR3 coding DNA: TGTGCCAGCAGGGGGGGACAGAACACTGAAGCTTTCTTT. It is translated as CASRGGQNTEAFF.

The rearrangement uses TRBV5-1 and TRBJ2-7, with D possibly matching TRBD1 (6 bases). The ends were cut back, 4 bases at V and 6 bases at J, with 17 bases in the middle. Looked up from germline, CDR1 is SGHRS and CDR2 is YFSETQ. This CDR3 is built from 14 residues. The CDR3 bases are TGCGCCAGCAGCACACAACAGGGACGGAGCGAGCAGTACTTC. Translated: CASSTQQGRSEQYF.

This sequence joins TRBV6-5 and TRBJ2-1; D possibly matches TRBD1 or TRBD2 (5 bases each). Germline V gene data show CDR1 as MNHEY and CDR2 as SVGAGI. The CDR3 runs 14 residues. Trimming removed 6 bases from V and 2 bases from J, with 11 bases in between. CDR3 region: CASRGTGAYNEQFF. The CDR3 nucleotides are TGTGCCAGCAGGGGGACCGGGGCCTACAATGAGCAGTTCTTC.

The V call is TRBV29-1, the J call TRBJ2-1; D gene unclear. Trimming removed 1 base at V and 0 bases at J, with 1 base between. Germline V gene sequence: CDR1 SQVTM, CDR2 ANQGSEA. This CDR3 has 12 amino acids. The CDR3 coding sequence is TGCAGCGTTGAAGTCTCCTACAATGAGCAGTTCTTC. Its protein is CSVEVSYNEQFF.

The CDR3: CASSEGEGQGWSEAFF. The DNA of the CDR3 is TGTGCCAGCAGTGAAGGTGAGGGACAGGGATGGTCTGAAGCTTTCTTT. The chain carries TRBV6-1 and TRBJ1-1; 9 bases agree with TRBD1. The length of the CDR3 is 16 residues. V lost 1 base and J lost 6; bases outside the gene matches: 9. The germline V gene has CDR1 MNHNS and CDR2 SASEGT.

This clone was found once. The chain recombines TRBV24-1 with TRBJ2-1, with TRBD1 matching 7 bases. The V gene end was trimmed by 4 bases and the J gene end by 8 bases; junction bases not matched to a gene: 4. This CDR3 contains 13 residues. Germline values: CDR1 KGHDR, CDR2 SFDVKD. CDR3 nucleotide sequence: TGTGCCACCAGTGACCGTGACAGGGATGAGCAGTTCTTC. Its translation is CATSDRDRDEQFF.

The V gene is TRBV4-3, the J gene TRBJ1-5; D is unresolved. V gave up 1 base and J gave up 0 bases, with 7 bases separating them. The CDR3 is made up of 15 amino acids. Per the germline V gene, CDR1 is LGHNA and CDR2 is YSLEER. The CDR3 region is CASSQVPGSNQPQHF. Here the CDR3 DNA reads TGCGCCAGCAGCCAAGTACCGGGTAGCAATCAGCCCCAGCATTTT.

The CDR3 spells CASSLGGAGMEAFF. The DNA of the CDR3 is TGTGCCAGCAGCTTGGGTGGGGCGGGTATGGAAGCTTTCTTT. The rearrangement joins TRBV5-6 to TRBJ1-1, with D possibly being TRBD1 (5 bases). Between the trimmed V and J ends, which lost 0 bases and 8 bases, there was a span of 14 bases. Germline loops: CDR1 SGHDT, CDR2 YYEEEE. The CDR3 is 14 residues long.

V and J are TRBV6-2 or TRBV6-3 and TRBJ2-5; no clear D. V was clipped by 6 bases and J by 5 bases, with 22 bases between them. The CDR3 contains 16 residues. Germline values: CDR1 MNHEY, CDR2 SVGEGT. CDR3 coding DNA: TGTGCCAGCAGCTCCTCCGGTAGCAGCCTGTGGGAGACCCAGTACTTC. Amino acid sequence: CASSSSGSSLWETQYF.

This chain connects TRBV3-1 (or the pseudogene TRBV3-2) to TRBJ1-3; D may be TRBD1 (6 bases). The germline V gene encodes CDR1 LGHDT and CDR2 YNNKEL (reference sequence). The CDR3 covers 14 residues. Trimming took off 6 bases at V and 0 bases at J, with 9 bases between the two ends. CDR3 sequence: CASSQQGSGNTIYF. In DNA form, the CDR3 reads TGTGCCAGCAGTCAACAGGGCTCTGGAAACACCATATATTTT.

The J gene is TRBJ2-2, the V gene TRBV30; D may be TRBD2 (5 bases). The CDR3 contains 16 residues. V lost 4 bases, J lost 1 base, and 16 bases lay in between. Germline values: CDR1 GTSNPN, CDR2 SVGIG (reference sequence). CDR3 nucleotide sequence: TGTGCCTGGATCGCTAGCCAACGAGGGAACACCGGGGAGCTGTTTTTT. This encodes CAWIASQRGNTGELFF.